The clone carrying this T cell receptor (beta chain) appeared a single time. This sample was taken from a study of blood T cell repertoires in COVID-19. Study-level information: Acute and convalescent COVID-19 specimens originated in the United States, Italy and Spain. The analysed material was cDNA or gDNA that came from T cells, B-cell-depleted T cells, or PBMCs.

V lost 6 bases, J lost 2 bases, and 8 bases stayed unmatched. The CDR3 contains 15 residues. Per germline, CDR1 MNHEY and CDR2 SMNVEV (reference sequence). Authors' analysis steps: Estimates of nucleated cell counts were drawn from the amplification of reference gene primers. The data were produced by immunoSEQ multiplex PCR, yet TCRdb's version contains in-frame clones alone and is incomplete. Clonal size and the V and J genes are those of that table, whereas D and trimming came from the DNA. The sample shows 200,000 to 250,000 clones, about 88% of them seen only once. This clonotype originated in a man aged 65-85 years with acute or convalescent COVID-19. The V call is TRBV27, the J call TRBJ2-5; 8 positions agree with TRBD1. The material sequenced was peripheral blood. CDR3 residues: CASRYRTGPQETQYF. As DNA, the CDR3 is TGTGCCAGCAGATATAGGACAGGGCCACAAGAGACCCAGTACTTC.